This is a list of T cell receptor beta chains from one sample in a study of neurological immune-mediated disorders. TCRdb processed the 5' RACE reads anew with MiXCR; each CDR3 protein has one entry. Found here are just under 60,000 distinct CDR3 sequences, around 3.5% of them singletons; the top ten hold around 3.1%. The sequencing input was PBMCs. The receptors were sampled from a woman in her 30s with multiple sclerosis. The CDR3 runs from the conserved cysteine through the conserved F or W. A D gene is named only where the DNA matches it firmly. Clone size appears in some rows only: once, few, many, or a class for an expanded clone.

v_call	clone_size	d_call	j_call	cdr3_nt	cdr3_aa
TRBV6-5	many	TRBD1	TRBJ1-6	TGTGCCAGCAGACGAGACAGGGAAAATTCACCCCTCCACTTT	CASRRDRENSPLHF
TRBV7-2	many	TRBD2	TRBJ2-1	TGTGCCAGCAGCTTAGCGGGAGGGTACAATGAGCAGTTCTTC	CASSLAGGYNEQFF
TRBV4-1	many	TRBD1	TRBJ2-2	TGCGCCAGCAGCCAACCAAAGACTGACAGGGCCGATCTGGTCGGGGAGCTGTTTTTT	CASSQPKTDRADLVGELFF
TRBV7-2	.	TRBD1	TRBJ2-5	TGTGCCAGCAGCTTAGGTGGGACAGGTTACCAAGAGACCCAGTACTTC	CASSLGGTGYQETQYF
TRBV6-1	many	.	TRBJ2-7	TGTGCCAGCAGTGGGATTACCTACGAGCAGTACTTC	CASSGITYEQYF
TRBV5-1	many	TRBD1	TRBJ2-7	TGCGCCAGCAGCCCCGGGACAGCCTCCTACGAGCAGTACTTC	CASSPGTASYEQYF
TRBV27	many	TRBD1	TRBJ2-1	TGTGCCAGCAGTGATCTGACAGGGCATCCCTCCTACAATGAGCAGTTCTTC	CASSDLTGHPSYNEQFF
TRBV5-1	many	.	TRBJ1-1	TGCGCCAGCAGCTTGTTTCCCAGCAGTATGAACACTGAAGCTTTCTTT	CASSLFPSSMNTEAFF
TRBV5-5	many	.	TRBJ2-1	TGTGCCAGCAGCTTGGGAGCCCACAATGAGCAGTTCTTC	CASSLGAHNEQFF
TRBV7-6	many	TRBD1	TRBJ2-7	TGTGCCAGCAGCTCTGGGCGACAGGGGCGCTACGAGCAGTACTTC	CASSSGRQGRYEQYF
TRBV5-1	many	.	TRBJ1-1	TGCGCCAGCAGCTTGACAGGTTTGAACACTGAAGCTTTCTTT	CASSLTGLNTEAFF
TRBV12-3/TRBV12-4	.	TRBD1	TRBJ1-2	TGTGCCAGCAGGGACAGGGGGGATAACTATGGCTACACCTTC	CASRDRGDNYGYTF
TRBV7-9	many	.	TRBJ1-2	TGTGCCAGCAGCTTAAGATCCCAGTTCAGTTTCTATGGCTACACCTTC	CASSLRSQFSFYGYTF
TRBV5-6	many	TRBD1	TRBJ1-4	TGTGCCAGCAGCTTTGGGACAGCTGAAAAACTGTTTTTT	CASSFGTAEKLFF
TRBV12-3/TRBV12-4	many	.	TRBJ2-7	TGTGCCAGCAGCTCTCGGTCTGAGCAGTACTTC	CASSSRSEQYF